This T cell receptor (beta chain) came from a study of blood T cell repertoires in COVID-19. Method: immunoSEQ multiplex PCR; TCRdb's copy keeps in-frame clones and lacks some. The table has some 88,000 clones, approximately 83% seen once; the top ten hold more than 3%. The germline V gene has CDR1 SGHNT and CDR2 YYREEE (reference sequence). The V gene end was trimmed by 0 bases and the J gene end by 2 bases; junction bases not matched to a gene: 2. The CDR3 contains 17 residues. Sequencing was done on a sample of peripheral blood. The origin of this receptor is a man in his fifties or sixties with acute or convalescent COVID-19. The chain links TRBV5-4 to TRBJ2-3, with TRBD2 matching over 14 bases. CDR3 bases: TGTGCCAGCAGCTTGGGACTAGCGGGGGGGTTCACAGATACGCAGTATTTT. Amino acid sequence: CASSLGLAGGFTDTQYF.